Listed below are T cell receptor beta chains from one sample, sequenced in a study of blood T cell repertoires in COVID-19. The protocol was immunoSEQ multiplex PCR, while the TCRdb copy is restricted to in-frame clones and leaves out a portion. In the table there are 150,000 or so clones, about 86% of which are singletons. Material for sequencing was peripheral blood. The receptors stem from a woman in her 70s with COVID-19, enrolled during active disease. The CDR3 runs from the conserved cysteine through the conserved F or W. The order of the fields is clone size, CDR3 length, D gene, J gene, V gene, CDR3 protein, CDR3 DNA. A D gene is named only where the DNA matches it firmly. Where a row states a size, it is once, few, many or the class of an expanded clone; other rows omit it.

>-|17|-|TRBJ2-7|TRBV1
CTSSDYPGRTRVYEQYF
TGCACCAGCAGCGACTACCCCGGTCGAACTAGGGTTTACGAGCAGTACTTC
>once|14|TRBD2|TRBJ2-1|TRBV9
CASSVAGGAGQQFF
TGTGCCAGCAGCGTAGCCGGGGGGGCAGGGCAGCAGTTCTTC
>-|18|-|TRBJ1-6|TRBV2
CASVMPGQSNSYNSPLHF
TGTGCCAGCGTCATGCCGGGACAATCAAACTCCTATAATTCACCCCTCCACTTT
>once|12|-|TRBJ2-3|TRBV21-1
CAIRLAGDTQYF
TGTGCGATAAGACTAGCGGGAGATACGCAGTATTTT
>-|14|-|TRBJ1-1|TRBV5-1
CASSPPPGNTEAFF
TGCGCCAGCAGCCCGCCCCCCGGGAACACTGAAGCTTTCTTT
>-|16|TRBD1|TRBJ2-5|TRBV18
CASSPLRTGVRETQYF
TGTGCCAGCTCACCCCTCCGGACAGGGGTTCGAGAGACCCAGTACTTC
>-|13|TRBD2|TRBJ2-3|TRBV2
CASSGGLADTQYF
TGTGCCAGCAGTGGGGGACTAGCGGATACGCAGTATTTT
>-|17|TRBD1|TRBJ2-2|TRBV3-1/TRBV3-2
CASSHQRGQGYTGELFF
TGTGCCAGCAGCCACCAACGGGGACAGGGGTACACCGGGGAGCTGTTTTTT
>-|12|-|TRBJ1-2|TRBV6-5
CASNQGISGYTF
TGTGCCAGCAACCAGGGGATCTCTGGCTACACCTTC
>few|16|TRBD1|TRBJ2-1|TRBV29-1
CSAAFFGDRGISEQFF
TGCAGCGCCGCCTTTTTTGGGGACAGGGGCATCTCTGAGCAGTTCTTC
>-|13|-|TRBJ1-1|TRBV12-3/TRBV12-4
CASLRSQGLEAFF
TGTGCCAGCCTGAGATCCCAGGGGCTCGAAGCTTTCTTT
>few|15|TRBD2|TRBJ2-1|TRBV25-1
CASTLQAGSARGQFF
TGTGCCAGCACCCTCCAAGCGGGGTCAGCCCGCGGACAGTTCTTC
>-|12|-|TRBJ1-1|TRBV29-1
CSVGQANTEAFF
TGCAGCGTTGGACAGGCAAACACTGAAGCTTTCTTT
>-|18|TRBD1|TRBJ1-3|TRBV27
CASSFPGQGLRPGNTIYF
TGTGCCAGCAGTTTCCCCGGACAGGGGCTGCGGCCTGGAAACACCATATATTTT
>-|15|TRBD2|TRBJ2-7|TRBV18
CASSPLAGAHYEQYF
TGTGCCAGCTCGCCACTAGCGGGGGCTCACTACGAGCAGTACTTC
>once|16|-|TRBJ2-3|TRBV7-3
CASSRNGGTNTDTQYF
TGTGCCAGCAGCCGAAACGGGGGTACCAACACAGATACGCAGTATTTT
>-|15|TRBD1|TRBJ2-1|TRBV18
CASSPQDRVYNEQFF
TGTGCCAGCTCACCACAGGACAGGGTTTACAATGAGCAGTTCTTC
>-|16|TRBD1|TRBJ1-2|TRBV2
CASRQQGGLDGGGYTF
TGTGCCAGCCGCCAGCAGGGGGGCCTGGACGGTGGGGGCTACACCTTC
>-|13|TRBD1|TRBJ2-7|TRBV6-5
CASWGQGVLEQYF
TGTGCCAGCTGGGGACAGGGTGTGCTCGAGCAGTACTTC
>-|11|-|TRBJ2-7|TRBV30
CAWSVTYEQYF
TGTGCCTGGAGTGTTACCTACGAGCAGTACTTC
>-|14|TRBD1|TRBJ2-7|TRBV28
CASRGQGGLYEQYF
TGTGCCAGCAGGGGACAGGGGGGCCTCTACGAGCAGTACTTC
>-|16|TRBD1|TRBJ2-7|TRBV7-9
CASSSRQFQGAYEQYF
TGTGCCAGCAGTTCCCGACAGTTCCAGGGGGCCTACGAGCAGTACTTC
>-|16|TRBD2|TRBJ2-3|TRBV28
CASSLGTSGYTDTQYF
TGTGCCAGCAGTTTAGGGACTAGCGGATACACAGATACGCAGTATTTT
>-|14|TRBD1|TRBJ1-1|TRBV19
CASSQGGMNTEAFF
TGTGCCAGTAGCCAAGGGGGCATGAACACTGAAGCTTTCTTT
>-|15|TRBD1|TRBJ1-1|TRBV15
CATSPRTGENTEAFF
TGTGCCACCAGCCCCCGGACAGGGGAGAACACTGAAGCTTTCTTT
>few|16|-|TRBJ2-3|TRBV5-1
CASSSPRGEYADTQYF
TGCGCCAGCAGCTCACCTAGAGGCGAGTATGCAGATACGCAGTATTTT
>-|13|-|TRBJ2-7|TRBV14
CASKGGVGYEQYF
TGTGCCAGCAAAGGAGGGGTCGGCTACGAGCAGTACTTC
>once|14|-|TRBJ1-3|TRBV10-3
CAISGSQGGNTIYF
TGTGCCATCAGTGGGTCACAGGGCGGAAACACCATATATTTT
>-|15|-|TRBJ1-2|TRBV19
CASSITGEVVYGYTF
TGTGCCAGTAGTATAACCGGGGAAGTTGTGTATGGCTACACCTTC
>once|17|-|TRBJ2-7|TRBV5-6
CASSASFGWGLLGEQYF
TGTGCCAGCAGCGCCTCATTTGGCTGGGGCCTTTTGGGCGAGCAGTACTTC
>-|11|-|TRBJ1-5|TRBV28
CASSFTGQSMF
TGTGCCAGCAGTTTCACTGGGCAGAGCATGTTT